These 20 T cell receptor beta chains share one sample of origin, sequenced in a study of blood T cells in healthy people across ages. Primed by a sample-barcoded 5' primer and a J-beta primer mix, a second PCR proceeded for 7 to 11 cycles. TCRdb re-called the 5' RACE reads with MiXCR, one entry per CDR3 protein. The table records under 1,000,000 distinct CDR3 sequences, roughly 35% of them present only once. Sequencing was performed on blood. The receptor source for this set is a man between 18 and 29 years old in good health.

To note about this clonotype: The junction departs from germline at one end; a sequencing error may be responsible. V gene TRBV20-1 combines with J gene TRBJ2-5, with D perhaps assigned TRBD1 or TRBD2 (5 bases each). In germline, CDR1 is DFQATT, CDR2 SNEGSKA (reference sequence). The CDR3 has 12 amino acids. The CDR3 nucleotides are TGCAGGGTACAAGGGGAGAGGGAGATCCAGTACTTC. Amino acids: CRVQGEREIQYF.

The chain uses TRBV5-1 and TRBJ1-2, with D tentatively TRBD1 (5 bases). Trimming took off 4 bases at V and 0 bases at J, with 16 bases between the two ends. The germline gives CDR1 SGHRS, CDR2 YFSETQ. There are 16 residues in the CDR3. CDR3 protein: CASSPRDDSTNYGYTF. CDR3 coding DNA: TGCGCCAGCAGCCCTAGGGACGATTCCACTAACTATGGCTACACCTTC.

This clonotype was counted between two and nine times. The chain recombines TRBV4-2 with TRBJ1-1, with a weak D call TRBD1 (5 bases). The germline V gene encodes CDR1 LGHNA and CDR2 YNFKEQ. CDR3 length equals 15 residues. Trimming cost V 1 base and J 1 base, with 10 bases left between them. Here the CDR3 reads CASSQGGGANTEAFF. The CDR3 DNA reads TGTGCCAGCAGCCAAGGCGGAGGGGCGAACACTGAAGCTTTCTTT.

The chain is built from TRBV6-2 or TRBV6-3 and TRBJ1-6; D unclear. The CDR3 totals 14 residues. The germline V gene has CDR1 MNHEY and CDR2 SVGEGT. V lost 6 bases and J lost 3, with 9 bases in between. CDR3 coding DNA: TGTGCCAGCAGCGCTACCTACTATAATTCACCCCTCCACTTT. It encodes CASSATYYNSPLHF.

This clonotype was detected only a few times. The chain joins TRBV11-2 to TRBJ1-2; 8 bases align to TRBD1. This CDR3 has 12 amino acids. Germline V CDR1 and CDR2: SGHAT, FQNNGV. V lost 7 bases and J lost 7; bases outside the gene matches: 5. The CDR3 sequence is CASIGQGGGYTF. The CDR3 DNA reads TGTGCCAGCATTGGACAGGGTGGTGGCTACACCTTC.

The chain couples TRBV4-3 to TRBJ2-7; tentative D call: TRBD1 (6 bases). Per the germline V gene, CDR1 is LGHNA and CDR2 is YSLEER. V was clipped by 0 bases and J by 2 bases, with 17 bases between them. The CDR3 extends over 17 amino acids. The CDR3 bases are TGCGCCAGCAGCCAAGAAGTGGGGTGGGCAGGGGCCTACGAGCAGTACTTC. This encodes CASSQEVGWAGAYEQYF.

CDR3 nucleotides: TGCAGTTCCCTAGGGGGTAACGAGCAGTACTTC. This codes for CSSLGGNEQYF. The genes are TRBV20-1 and TRBJ2-5; perhaps TRBD1 as D (6 bases). Gene TRBJ2-7 matches the end of the DNA better, so the J call may be wrong. Germline V gene data show CDR1 as DFQATT and CDR2 as SNEGSKA (reference sequence). The CDR3 totals 11 residues.

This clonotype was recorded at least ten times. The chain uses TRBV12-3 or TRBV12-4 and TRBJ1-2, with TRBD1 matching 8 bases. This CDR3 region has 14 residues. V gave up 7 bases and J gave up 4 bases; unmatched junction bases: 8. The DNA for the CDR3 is TGTGCCAGCACCCAGGGGGCGATCCTCTATGGCTACACCTTC. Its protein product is CASTQGAILYGYTF.

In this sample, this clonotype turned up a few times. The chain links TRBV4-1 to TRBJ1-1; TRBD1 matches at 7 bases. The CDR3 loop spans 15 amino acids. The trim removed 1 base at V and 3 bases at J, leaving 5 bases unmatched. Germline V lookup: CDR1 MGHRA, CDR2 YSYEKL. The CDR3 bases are TGCGCCAGCAGCCAAGGACAGGGAGGGGACACTGAAGCTTTCTTT. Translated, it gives CASSQGQGGDTEAFF.

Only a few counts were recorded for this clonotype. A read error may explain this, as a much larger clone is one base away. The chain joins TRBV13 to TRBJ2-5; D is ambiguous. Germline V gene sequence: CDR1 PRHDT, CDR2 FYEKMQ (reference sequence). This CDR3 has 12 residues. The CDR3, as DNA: TGTGCCAGCAGCTTAGAACAAGAGACCCGGTACTTC. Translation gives CASSLEQETRYF.

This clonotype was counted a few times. This chain's CDR3 is CASSVAWAGDTEAFF. The CDR3 DNA sequence: TGTGCCAGCAGCGTAGCTTGGGCCGGGGACACTGAAGCTTTCTTT. The chain links TRBV9 to TRBJ1-1, with D unresolved. Between the trimmed V and J ends, which lost 0 bases and 3 bases, there was a span of 12 bases. CDR3 length: 15 residues. The germline gives CDR1 SGDLS, CDR2 YYNGEE.

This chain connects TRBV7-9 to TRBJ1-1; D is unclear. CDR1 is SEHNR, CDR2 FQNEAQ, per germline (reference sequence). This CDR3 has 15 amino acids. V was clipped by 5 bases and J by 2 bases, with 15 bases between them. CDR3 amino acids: CASSPPAGTNTEAFF. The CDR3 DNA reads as TGTGCCAGCAGCCCACCCGCAGGCACTAACACTGAAGCTTTCTTT.

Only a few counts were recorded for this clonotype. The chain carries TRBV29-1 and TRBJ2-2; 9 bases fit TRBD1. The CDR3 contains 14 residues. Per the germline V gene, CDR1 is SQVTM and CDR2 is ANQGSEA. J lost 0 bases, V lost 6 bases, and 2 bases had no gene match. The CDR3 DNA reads TGCAGCGTGGGACAGGGAACGAACACCGGGGAGCTGTTTTTT. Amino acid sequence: CSVGQGTNTGELFF.

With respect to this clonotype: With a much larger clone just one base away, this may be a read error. The CDR3 bases are TGCAGTGCTAGAGATTCCCAGGAAACCCTTAATGCTTACTCCTACAATGAGCAGTACTTC. This gives the protein CSARDSQETLNAYSYNEQYF. The V gene is TRBV20-1, the J gene TRBJ2-1; D remains ambiguous. The assigned J gene may be wrong: the sequence end matches TRBJ2-7 better. The CDR3 has 20 amino acids. Germline V gives CDR1 DFQATT, CDR2 SNEGSKA (reference sequence).

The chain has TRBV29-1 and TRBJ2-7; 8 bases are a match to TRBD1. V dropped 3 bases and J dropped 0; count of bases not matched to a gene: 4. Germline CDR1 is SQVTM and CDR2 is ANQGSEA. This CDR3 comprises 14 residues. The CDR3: CSVETGASSYEQYF. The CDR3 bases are TGCAGCGTTGAGACAGGGGCCAGCTCCTACGAGCAGTACTTC.

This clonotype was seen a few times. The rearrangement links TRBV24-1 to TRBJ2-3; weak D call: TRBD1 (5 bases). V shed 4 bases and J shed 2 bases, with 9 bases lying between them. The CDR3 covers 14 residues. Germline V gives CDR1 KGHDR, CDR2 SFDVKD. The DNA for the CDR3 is TGTGCCACCAGTGACGCAGGGATCACAGATACGCAGTATTTT. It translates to CATSDAGITDTQYF.

CDR3 protein: CASGIDPGTEAFF. CDR3 sequence (DNA): TGTGCCAGCGGGATCGACCCGGGCACTGAAGCTTTCTTT. The chain uses TRBV6-2 or TRBV6-3 and TRBJ1-1; D is uncertain. CDR3 length: 13 residues. Germline loops: CDR1 MNHEY, CDR2 SVGEGT. The V and J ends lost 8 bases and 4 bases respectively, with 14 bases between them.

The CDR3 nucleotides read TGTGCCAGCAGTGAACCACTTATGAGGATAGCGGGGATAGAGACCCAGTACTTC. It encodes CASSEPLMRIAGIETQYF. The chain is built from TRBV25-1 and TRBJ2-5; 8 bases fit TRBD2. With 2 bases clipped from V and 4 bases from J, the junction kept 15 bases outside the gene matches. CDR3 length equals 18 residues. Germline V gene data show CDR1 as MGHDK and CDR2 as SYGVNS.

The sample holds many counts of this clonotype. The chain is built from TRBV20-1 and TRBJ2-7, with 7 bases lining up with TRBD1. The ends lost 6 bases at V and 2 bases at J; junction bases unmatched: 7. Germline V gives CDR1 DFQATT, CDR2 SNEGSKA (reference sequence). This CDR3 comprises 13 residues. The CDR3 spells CSAQGIGTYEQYF. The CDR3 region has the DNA TGCAGTGCACAGGGGATAGGGACCTACGAGCAGTACTTC.

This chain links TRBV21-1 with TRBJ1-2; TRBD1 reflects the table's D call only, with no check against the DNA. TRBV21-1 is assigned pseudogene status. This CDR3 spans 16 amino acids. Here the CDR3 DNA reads TGTGCCAGCAGCCCCAACACGGGGGGGACGGCCTATGGCTACACCTTC. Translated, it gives CASSPNTGGTAYGYTF.